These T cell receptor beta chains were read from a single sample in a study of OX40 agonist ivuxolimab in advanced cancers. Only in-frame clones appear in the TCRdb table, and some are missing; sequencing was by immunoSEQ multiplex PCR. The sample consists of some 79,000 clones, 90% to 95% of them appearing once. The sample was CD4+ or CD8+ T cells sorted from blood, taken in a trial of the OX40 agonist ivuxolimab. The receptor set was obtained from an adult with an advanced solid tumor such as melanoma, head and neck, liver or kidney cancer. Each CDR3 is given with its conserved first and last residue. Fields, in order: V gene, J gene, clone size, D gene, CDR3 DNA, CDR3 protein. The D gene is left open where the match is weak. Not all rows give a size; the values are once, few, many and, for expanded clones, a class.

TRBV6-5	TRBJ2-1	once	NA	TGTGCCAGCAGTTACGATTCGACACTGCAAGGTGAGCAGTTCTTC	CASSYDSTLQGEQFF
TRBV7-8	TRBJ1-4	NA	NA	TGTGCCAGCAGCCCCTACAGTGCCCTTGGGGAAAAACTGTTTTTT	CASSPYSALGEKLFF
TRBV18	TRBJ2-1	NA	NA	TGTGCCAGCTCAACGGATCCGTCCTACAATGAGCAGTTCTTC	CASSTDPSYNEQFF
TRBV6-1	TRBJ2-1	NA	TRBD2	TGTGCCAGCAGTCCCGGGACTAGCGGGAACAATGAGCAGTTCTTC	CASSPGTSGNNEQFF
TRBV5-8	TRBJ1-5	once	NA	TGTGCCAGCAGCTTGGCCCTACAGGGATATAGCAATCAGCCCCAGCATTTT	CASSLALQGYSNQPQHF
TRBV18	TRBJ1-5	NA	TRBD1	TGTGCCAGCTCACCGACAGGGGGCTATAGCAATCAGCCCCAGCATTTT	CASSPTGGYSNQPQHF
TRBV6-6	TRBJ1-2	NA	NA	TGTGCCAGCAGTTACTCGACAAACTACTATGGCTACACCTTC	CASSYSTNYYGYTF
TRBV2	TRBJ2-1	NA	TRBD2	TGTGCCAGCAGTGAAGATAGCGGGAGGGCCCGGTTCTTC	CASSEDSGRARFF
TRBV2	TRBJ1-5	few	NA	TGTGCCAGCAGGGAACGTCAGAATAGCAATCAGCCCCAGCATTTT	CASRERQNSNQPQHF
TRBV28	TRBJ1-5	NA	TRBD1	TGTGCCAGCAGTTTTTCCCGCCAGTACGCAAGGGACAGGGGATTTAGGCAGCCCCAGCATTTT	CASSFSRQYARDRGFRQPQHF
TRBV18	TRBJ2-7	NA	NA	TGTGCCAGCTCACCACCTAGCGTTTCGGCGGACGAGCAGTACTTC	CASSPPSVSADEQYF
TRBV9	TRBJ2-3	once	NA	TGTGCCAGCAGCGTAAATCTAGGCACAGATACGCAGTATTTT	CASSVNLGTDTQYF
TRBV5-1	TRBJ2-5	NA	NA	TGCGCCAGCAAGCTTGGGGCCCGTAGGATGAGGTCAGGGGAGACCCAGTACTTC	CASKLGARRMRSGETQYF
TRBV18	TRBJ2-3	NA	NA	TGTGCCAGCAAAACAACTAGCACAGATACGCAGTATTTT	CASKTTSTDTQYF
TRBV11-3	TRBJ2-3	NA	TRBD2	TGTGCCAGCAGCTTAGGGGGACTAGCGGGCGGCACAGATACGCAGTATTTT	CASSLGGLAGGTDTQYF
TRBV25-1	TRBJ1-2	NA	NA	TGTGCCAGCAGTGACCAAATGGGAGGCTACACCTTC	CASSDQMGGYTF
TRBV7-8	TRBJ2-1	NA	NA	TGTGCCAGCAGCCAGACACAGGGTAGCGGGTCGGGGTCCTACAATGAGCAGTTCTTC	CASSQTQGSGSGSYNEQFF
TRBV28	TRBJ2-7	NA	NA	TGTGCCAGCAGTCCCCCAGATGCAGGTTCCAACTTGGGCGAGCAGTACTTC	CASSPPDAGSNLGEQYF
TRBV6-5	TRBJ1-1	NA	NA	TGTGCCAGCAGTTACTCGGGGGTTAACACTGAAGCTTTCTTT	CASSYSGVNTEAFF
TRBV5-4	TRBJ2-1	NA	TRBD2	TGTGCCATAAATAGCGGGAGTTACAATGAGCAGTTCTTC	CAINSGSYNEQFF
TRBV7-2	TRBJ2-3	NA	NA	TGTGCCAGCAGCGACCCTCGGGGCACAGATACGCAGTATTTT	CASSDPRGTDTQYF
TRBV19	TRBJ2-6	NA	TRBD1	TGTGCCAGTAGGAGAAACCAAGGGACAGGGACCTCTGGGGCCAACGTCCTGACTTTC	CASRRNQGTGTSGANVLTF
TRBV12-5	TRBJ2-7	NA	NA	TGTGCTAGTGGTTTGGTACTTAGGGGGACGACCTACGAGCAGTACTTC	CASGLVLRGTTYEQYF
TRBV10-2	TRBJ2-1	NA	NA	TGCGCCAGCAGGCGGCCACAGCGAACTATTTACAATGAGCAGTTCTTC	CASRRPQRTIYNEQFF
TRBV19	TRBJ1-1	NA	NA	TGTGCCAGTGGTGGGCACACTGAAGCTTTCTTT	CASGGHTEAFF
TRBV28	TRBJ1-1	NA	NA	TGTGCCAGCAGTTTACCAGGGCTTCAGAGCACTGAAGCTTTCTTT	CASSLPGLQSTEAFF
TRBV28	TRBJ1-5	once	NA	TGTGCCAGCACCCTCCTTTCTGGAACAGGCAATCAGCCCCAGCATTTT	CASTLLSGTGNQPQHF
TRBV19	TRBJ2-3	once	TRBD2	TGTGCCAGTAGTATAGGGGTAGTTCTAGCGGGAGATACGCAGTATTTT	CASSIGVVLAGDTQYF
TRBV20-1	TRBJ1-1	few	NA	TGCAGTGCAGACCACCTAACAGATCTGGGATTT	CSADHLTDLGF
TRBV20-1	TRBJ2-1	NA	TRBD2	TGCAGTGCTGGCGGGAGGGGCAGCGGGTTCTTC	CSAGGRGSGFF